The 5 T cell receptor beta chains below come from one sample, sequenced in a study of blood T cells in healthy people across ages. Alongside a J-beta primer mix, a sample-barcoded 5' primer served in a second PCR lasting roughly 7 to 11 cycles. TCRdb reprocessed the 5' RACE reads with MiXCR, giving one entry per CDR3 protein. Here the sample spans just under 750,000 distinct CDR3 sequences, about a fifth being singletons. Sequences were obtained from blood. These receptors were collected from a man aged 70 or older in good health.

This clonotype turned up a few times. The chain uses TRBV5-1 and TRBJ2-7; unclear D gene. CDR1 is SGHRS and CDR2 is YFSETQ in the germline V gene. V dropped 7 bases and J dropped 7 bases, with 15 bases sitting between them. The CDR3 contains 12 residues. In nucleotides, the CDR3 is TGCGCCAGCGGCTATTCCCGCGAAGAGCAGTACTTC. It is translated as CASGYSREEQYF.

This chain uses TRBV5-1 with TRBJ2-3; 9 bases map to TRBD2. Trimming at V came to 4 bases and at J to 6 bases, leaving 12 bases not matched to a gene. This CDR3 is 16 amino acids long. Germline CDR1 and CDR2: SGHRS and YFSETQ. The CDR3 coding sequence is TGCGCCAGCAGCAAGCGTGAGCGGGAGGCTTCCGATACGCAGTATTTT. Translating gives CASSKREREASDTQYF.

This clonotype was detected a few times. This rearrangement joins TRBV2 to TRBJ1-5, with a tentative D call TRBD1 (5 bases). CDR1 and CDR2 (germline): SNHLY, FYNNEI. CDR3 size: 15 residues. Trimming took 6 bases from V and 2 from J, leaving 14 bases between them. The CDR3 DNA is TGTGCCAGCAGGGCGGGGGAACTGGGCAATCAGCCCCAGCATTTT. Protein sequence: CASRAGELGNQPQHF.

The chain is built from TRBV7-8 and TRBJ2-7; 7 positions match TRBD1. With 2 bases clipped from V and 7 bases from J, the junction kept 5 bases outside the gene matches. Germline V gene data show CDR1 as SGHVS and CDR2 as FQNEAQ. This CDR3 comprises 13 residues. CDR3 in amino acids: CASSLRTGGEQYF. In DNA form, the CDR3 reads TGTGCCAGCAGCTTAAGGACAGGTGGGGAGCAGTACTTC.

The V call is TRBV3-1, the J call TRBJ2-6; TRBD1 might be the D (6 bases). V lost 5 bases to trimming and J lost 2 bases, with 22 bases between them. Germline V gene sequence: CDR1 LGHDT, CDR2 YNNKEL (reference sequence). CDR3 length: 19 residues. The CDR3 reads CASSCGQLALLAGANVLTF. CDR3 bases: TGTGCCAGCAGCTGCGGACAGTTGGCACTCTTAGCTGGGGCCAACGTCCTGACTTTC. Full variable domain (rest looked up from reference TRBV3-1 and TRBJ2-6): DTAVSQTPKYLVTQMGNDKSIKCEQNLGHDTMYWYKQDSKKFLKIMFSYNNKELIINETVPNRFSPKSPDKAHLNLHINSLELGDSAVYFCASSCGQLALLAGANVLTFGAGSRLTVL.